This T cell receptor beta chain appears in the sequencing data of a study of beta chain features in type 1 diabetes. Study-level information: Age, gender and cell yields were alike across patients and healthy donors.

Study-wide findings and caveats: There was a moderate but significant shortening of TCRB CDR3s in all four CD4+ subsets of Type 1 diabetes patients.

Sort purity for all populations was recorded as exceeding 98%. For this clone: Its antigen is undetermined.

There are 14 residues in the CDR3. Trimming removed 9 bases from V and 6 bases from J, with 15 bases in between. Germline CDR1 MDHEN, CDR2 SYDVKM. The study reverse transcribed the entire isolated RNA, so it sequenced expressed TCRB transcripts. Here immunoSEQ multiplex PCR was the method, and the copy in TCRdb shows in-frame clones only, minus some. This sample has about 620,000 clones, with around a sixth found just once. The TCR was taken from a man aged 18 to 29 in good health. Source material: naive CD4+ T cells from blood. This chain joins TRBV28 and TRBJ1-6, with TRBD1 as a possible D gene (5 bases). The CDR3 DNA sequence: TGTGCCAGTCACGCGGGGCCGCCTAATTCACCCCTCCACTTT. It specifies CASHAGPPNSPLHF.